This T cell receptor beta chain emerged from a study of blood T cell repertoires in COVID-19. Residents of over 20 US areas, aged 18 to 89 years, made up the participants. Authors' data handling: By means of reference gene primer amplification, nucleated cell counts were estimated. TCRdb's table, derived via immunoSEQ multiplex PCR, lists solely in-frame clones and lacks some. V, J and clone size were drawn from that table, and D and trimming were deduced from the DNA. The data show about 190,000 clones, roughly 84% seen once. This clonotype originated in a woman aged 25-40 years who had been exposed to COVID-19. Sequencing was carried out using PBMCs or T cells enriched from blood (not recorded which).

The CDR3 sequence: CASSGKSQMNTEAFF. CDR3 nucleotides: TGTGCCAGCAGTGGAAAGTCACAGATGAACACTGAAGCTTTCTTT. The chain couples TRBV2 to TRBJ1-1, with D unclear. The CDR3 contains 15 residues. Trimming removed 4 bases at V and 0 bases at J, with 12 bases between. Germline assignment: CDR1 SNHLY and CDR2 FYNNEI.